This T cell receptor (beta chain) was profiled in a study of blood T cell repertoires in COVID-19. Study-wide context: Material from acute and convalescent COVID-19 was sourced from the United States, Italy and Spain. Nucleic acid was either cDNA or gDNA, and it came from T cells, B-cell-depleted T cells, or PBMCs.

CDR1 and CDR2 from the germline V gene are SGHDT and YYEEEE. This CDR3 region has 11 residues. V was shortened by 5 bases and J by 8 bases, with 10 bases between the two germline ends. Authors' processing steps: Quantification of nucleated cells was approximated via reference gene primer amplification. TCRdb keeps only in-frame clones here, not all; method: immunoSEQ multiplex PCR. V and J calls and clone size are those listed in that table; D and trimming were worked out from the DNA. The sample lists 70,000 to 85,000 clones, over 75% occurring once. The rearrangement joins TRBV5-6 to TRBJ1-2, with a weak D call TRBD1 (6 bases). The receptor was isolated from a human donor in a cohort sampled during active COVID-19. Sequences were obtained from peripheral blood. The CDR3 protein is CASRLTGGYTF. CDR3 bases: TGTGCCAGCAGACTTACAGGGGGCTACACCTTC. The complete variable domain, with remaining parts taken from reference TRBV5-6 and TRBJ1-2, reads DAGVTQSPTHLIKTRGQQVTLRCSPKSGHDTVSWYQQALGQGPQFIFQYYEEEERQRGNFPDRFSGHQFPNYSSELNVNALLLGDSALYLCASRLTGGYTFGSGTRLTVV.